Listed here is a single TCR beta chain. The use of a sample-barcoded 5' primer and a J-beta primer mix characterized a second PCR of roughly 6 to 11 cycles. The template-switch adaptor was a 5' adaptor with 12 random nucleotides. It tagged each cDNA molecule. TCRdb re-derived calls from the 5' RACE reads in MiXCR, one entry per CDR3 protein. The sample carries roughly 1.4 million distinct CDR3 sequences, approximately 60% recorded once. The sample comes from a study of blood T cells in healthy people across ages. The germline CDR1 and CDR2 sequences are SGDLS and YYNGEE. CDR3 length: 14 amino acids. PBMCs were isolated at a quantity of at least 6.5 million per sample.

This TCR was recovered from a man aged 18 to 35 in good health. Material: blood. This chain connects TRBV9 to TRBJ2-5; maybe TRBD2 (5 bases). The DNA end is a closer match to TRBJ2-7, so the J assignment may be wrong. The CDR3 reads CASSVEGHTYEQYF. CDR3 nucleotide sequence: TGTGCCAGCAGCGTTGAGGGCCATACCTACGAGCAGTACTTC.